This T cell receptor beta chain was sequenced for a study of T cell repertoires in ileal Crohn's disease. The assay was immunoSEQ multiplex PCR, and TCRdb's table has in-frame clones only and misses some. The sample includes around 17,000 clones, 50% to 75% seen only once; the top ten take roughly 6.7%. Sequencing input: ileal tissue. The receptor was isolated from an adult with Crohn's disease.

CDR3 protein: CASSLRTGRSFF. The CDR3 bases are TGTGCCAGCAGCTTACGGACAGGGCGGTCTTTCTTT. The chain carries TRBV5-4 and TRBJ1-1; 8 bases fit TRBD1. The germline CDR1 and CDR2 sequences are SGHNT and YYREEE (reference sequence). CDR3 size: 12 residues. With 2 bases clipped from V and 12 bases from J, the junction kept 6 bases outside the gene matches.